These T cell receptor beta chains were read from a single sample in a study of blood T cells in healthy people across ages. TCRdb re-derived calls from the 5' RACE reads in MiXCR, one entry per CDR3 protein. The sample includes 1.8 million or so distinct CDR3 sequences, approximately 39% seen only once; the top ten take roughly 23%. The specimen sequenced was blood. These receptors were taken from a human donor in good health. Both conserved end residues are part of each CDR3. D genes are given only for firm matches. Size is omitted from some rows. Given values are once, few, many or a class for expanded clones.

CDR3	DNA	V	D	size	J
CSARVFRGYGYTF	TGCAGTGCTAGAGTGTTCCGGGGCTATGGCTACACCTTC	TRBV20-1	-	-	TRBJ1-2
CASSQVSGDTEAFF	TGTGCCAGCAGCCAAGTATCCGGGGACACGGAAGCTTTCTTT	TRBV3-1	-	-	TRBJ1-1
CASERDDGYTF	TGTGCCAGCGAGAGGGACGACGGCTACACCTTC	TRBV9	-	-	TRBJ1-2
CASSHRDIFSGGYTF	TGTGCCAGCAGCCACCGGGACATCTTTAGCGGAGGCTACACCTTC	TRBV7-9	-	few	TRBJ1-2
CASSLRGRLYGYTF	TGTGCCAGCAGTTTAAGGGGCAGGCTCTATGGCTACACCTTC	TRBV28	-	many	TRBJ1-2
CASSLAAGDTQYF	TGTGCCAGCAGTTTAGCTGCGGGGGATACGCAGTATTTT	TRBV12-3/TRBV12-4	-	many	TRBJ2-3
CSARKARGFNQPQHF	TGCAGTGCTAGAAAAGCACGGGGATTCAATCAGCCCCAGCATTTT	TRBV20-1	-	-	TRBJ1-5
CASSLGHQVGYEQYF	TGTGCCAGCAGCTTAGGCCATCAAGTGGGATACGAGCAGTACTTC	TRBV7-3	-	-	TRBJ2-7
CASSQSGLAANNEQYF	TGTGCCAGCAGCCAATCGGGACTAGCGGCCAACAATGAGCAGTACTTC	TRBV4-2	TRBD2	-	TRBJ2-7
CASSYTGGSNTEAFF	TGCGCCAGCAGCTATACAGGGGGCTCGAACACTGAAGCTTTCTTT	TRBV5-1	TRBD1	-	TRBJ1-1
CASSYPAGTTYEQYF	TGTGCCAGCAGTTACCCAGCTGGCACCACCTACGAGCAGTACTTC	TRBV6-2/TRBV6-3	-	few	TRBJ2-7
CASSPPGPGYTF	TGTGCCAGCAGCCCCCCTGGGCCTGGCTACACCTTC	TRBV9	-	-	TRBJ1-2
CASSLGTSSPDTQYF	TGTGCCAGCAGCCTAGGGACTAGCTCTCCAGATACGCAGTATTTT	TRBV6-5	TRBD2	-	TRBJ2-3
CASSEFLTDTQYF	TGTGCCAGCAGTGAGTTCCTCACAGATACGCAGTATTTT	TRBV6-1	-	-	TRBJ2-3
CASSVGPGLGEQYF	TGTGCCAGCAGCGTAGGTCCGGGGTTAGGGGAGCAGTACTTC	TRBV9	-	few	TRBJ2-7
CASSYGTLEQFF	TGTGCCAGCAGCTATGGGACACTTGAGCAGTTCTTC	TRBV6-5	-	-	TRBJ2-1
CANSTGPAGPSYEQYF	TGTGCCAACAGTACCGGCCCAGCGGGGCCCTCCTACGAGCAGTACTTC	TRBV6-2/TRBV6-3	TRBD2	-	TRBJ2-7
CASSYLGTKETQYF	TGTGCCAGCAGTTACCTCGGGACTAAAGAGACCCAGTACTTC	TRBV6-5	TRBD2	-	TRBJ2-5
CASSAPTGGRLSSYNEQFF	TGTGCCAGCAGCGCCCCGACAGGGGGCAGACTTAGCTCCTACAATGAGCAGTTCTTC	TRBV9	TRBD1	once	TRBJ2-1
CASSSLELAKNIQYF	TGTGCCAGCAGCAGCCTTGAGTTAGCCAAAAACATTCAGTACTTC	TRBV12-3/TRBV12-4	-	many	TRBJ2-4
CSARDLQRTASDYTF	TGCAGTGCTAGAGACCTGCAGCGTACGGCCAGTGACTACACCTTC	TRBV20-1	-	-	TRBJ1-2
CASSEDRGGGNSPLHF	TGTGCCAGCAGTGAGGACAGGGGAGGAGGTAATTCACCCCTCCACTTT	TRBV27	TRBD1	-	TRBJ1-6
CASSLVPSGGNTQYF	TGTGCCAGCAGCTTAGTTCCTAGCGGGGGGAATACGCAGTATTTT	TRBV7-2	TRBD2	-	TRBJ2-3
CASSYAGTAYEQYF	TGTGCCAGCAGTTACGCCGGGACGGCTTACGAGCAGTACTTC	TRBV6-5	-	many	TRBJ2-7
CASRPGPGEETQYF	TGCGCCAGCAGACCGGGACCCGGGGAGGAGACCCAGTACTTC	TRBV5-1	-	-	TRBJ2-5
CASSRTLSGTEAFF	TGTGCCAGCAGCCGCACTCTGTCGGGGACTGAAGCTTTCTTT	TRBV7-9	-	few	TRBJ1-1
CASSFRDRLSDTQYF	TGTGCCAGCAGTTTCCGGGACAGGCTTTCAGATACGCAGTATTTT	TRBV28	TRBD1	few	TRBJ2-3
CAISGRGASEGYTF	TGTGCCATCAGTGGCAGGGGCGCGTCCGAAGGCTACACCTTC	TRBV10-3	-	-	TRBJ1-2
CASSQESGGNQPQHF	TGCGCCAGCAGCCAAGAATCGGGGGGCAATCAGCCCCAGCATTTT	TRBV4-1	-	few	TRBJ1-5
CASSLEGGAGELFF	TGTGCCAGCAGCTTAGAGGGGGGCGCCGGGGAGCTGTTTTTT	TRBV7-2	-	-	TRBJ2-2
CASSQVDRANYGYTF	TGCGCCAGCAGCCAAGTTGACAGGGCGAACTATGGCTACACCTTC	TRBV4-3	TRBD1	-	TRBJ1-2
CASSLLSDYGDTQYF	TGTGCCAGCAGTTTATTATCGGACTACGGAGATACGCAGTATTTT	TRBV28	-	-	TRBJ2-3
CASSLGSRGIRETQYF	TGCGCCAGCAGCTTGGGTTCGCGGGGAATTAGGGAGACCCAGTACTTC	TRBV5-1	-	few	TRBJ2-5
CSVTGTRNNEQYF	TGCAGCGTTACCGGGACACGTAACAACGAGCAGTACTTC	TRBV29-1	-	-	TRBJ2-7
CASSVSVLAGASTDTQYF	TGTGCCAGCAGTGTATCCGTATTAGCGGGGGCTAGCACAGATACGCAGTATTTT	TRBV12-3/TRBV12-4	TRBD2	-	TRBJ2-3
CASSPGGSSYNERFF	TGTGCCAGCAGCCCAGGGGGAAGCTCCTACAATGAGCGGTTCTTC	TRBV7-8	TRBD1	-	TRBJ2-1
CASRGGGGGETQYF	TGTGCCAGCAGGGGGGGCGGCGGTGGAGAGACCCAGTACTTC	TRBV6-1	-	few	TRBJ2-5
CASSPTGQGYLGGYTF	TGTGCCAGCAGTCCGACGGGACAGGGGTATTTGGGTGGCTACACCTTC	TRBV28	TRBD1	once	TRBJ1-2
CASSQDQEKLFF	TGCGCCAGCAGCCAAGACCAAGAAAAACTGTTTTTT	TRBV4-3	-	-	TRBJ1-4
CSAIPGTGSGGNYGYTF	TGCAGTGCTATCCCAGGGACAGGGTCGGGCGGGAACTATGGCTACACCTTC	TRBV20-1	TRBD1	-	TRBJ1-2
CASSYSEGGFNYGYTF	TGTGCCAGCAGTTACTCTGAGGGAGGATTTAACTATGGCTACACCTTC	TRBV6-5	-	-	TRBJ1-2
CASRTTGGNSPLHF	TGTGCCAGCAGAACGACAGGGGGCAATTCACCCCTCCACTTT	TRBV6-2/TRBV6-3	TRBD1	-	TRBJ1-6
CSARGLRGNSPLHF	TGCAGTGCTAGGGGATTGAGGGGTAATTCACCCCTCCACTTT	TRBV20-1	-	few	TRBJ1-6
CASSPRGGQGIYGYTF	TGTGCCAGCAGCCCCCGCGGGGGACAGGGGATCTATGGCTACACCTTC	TRBV9	TRBD1	-	TRBJ1-2
CASSHGQGASNEKLFF	TGTGCCAGCAGTCATGGACAGGGGGCTTCGAATGAAAAACTGTTTTTT	TRBV2	TRBD1	few	TRBJ1-4
CSAPQGGHTQYF	TGCAGTGCTCCTCAGGGGGGACATACGCAGTATTTT	TRBV20-1	-	few	TRBJ2-3
CASSLWGHYYGYTF	TGTGCCAGCAGTTTGTGGGGACACTACTATGGCTACACCTTC	TRBV12-3/TRBV12-4	-	few	TRBJ1-2
CSVKRGGTDTQYF	TGCAGCGTTAAGCGGGGGGGCACAGATACGCAGTATTTT	TRBV29-1	TRBD2	few	TRBJ2-3
CASSKTGGEFYEQYF	TGTGCCAGCAGCAAAACAGGGGGCGAGTTCTACGAGCAGTACTTC	TRBV11-1	TRBD1	few	TRBJ2-7
CASSTRGASTDTQYF	TGTGCCAGCAGTACCCGGGGGGCCTCCACAGATACGCAGTATTTT	TRBV6-6	-	-	TRBJ2-3
CASSPRSGQDARKQFF	TGTGCCAGCAGCCCTCGCTCCGGACAGGATGCCCGCAAGCAGTTCTTC	TRBV7-2	TRBD1	-	TRBJ2-1
CASSLETPSGVSTDTQYF	TGTGCCAGCAGCTTAGAGACACCTAGCGGGGTTAGCACAGATACGCAGTATTTT	TRBV7-2	TRBD2	-	TRBJ2-3
CAISDKGGETQYF	TGTGCCATCAGTGACAAGGGGGGCGAGACCCAGTACTTC	TRBV10-3	-	-	TRBJ2-5
CASSLGQKDSPLHF	TGTGCCAGCAGCTTAGGACAGAAAGATTCACCCCTCCACTTT	TRBV7-9	-	-	TRBJ1-6
CASSLEAGWRPQHF	TGTGCCAGCAGCTTAGAGGCAGGGTGGCGGCCCCAGCATTTT	TRBV7-8	-	few	TRBJ1-5
CASSLGNGDTQYF	TGTGCCAGCAGCTTAGGTAATGGAGATACGCAGTATTTT	TRBV7-2	-	few	TRBJ2-3
CASTGTSGNHIRVEQYF	TGTGCCAGCACCGGGACTAGCGGAAATCATATCCGCGTCGAGCAGTACTTC	TRBV6-6	TRBD2	-	TRBJ2-7
CSAKEAKNIQYF	TGCAGTGCGAAGGAGGCCAAAAACATTCAGTACTTC	TRBV20-1	-	-	TRBJ2-4
CASIIDGRRLLDEQYF	TGTGCCAGCATCATAGATGGGCGGCGACTTCTGGACGAGCAGTACTTC	TRBV21-1	-	-	TRBJ2-7
CSVEKQVTGVGGYTF	TGCAGCGTCGAAAAACAAGTGACAGGGGTTGGGGGCTACACCTTC	TRBV29-1	TRBD1	-	TRBJ1-2